This is a list of T cell receptor beta chains from one sample in a study of T-cell reconstitution after alpha-beta-depleted transplantation in children. TCRdb redid the calling of the PCR reads with MiXCR, one entry per CDR3 protein. The sample includes around 600,000 distinct CDR3 sequences, roughly 23% of them seen just once. The sequencing here drew on PBMCs, mostly from graft donor cells, taken 360 days after TCRalphabeta/CD19-depleted stem cell transplant. Every receptor here comes from a boy under three years old who had a stem cell transplant for acute myeloid leukemia, so the T cells may come from the graft donor. Both conserved end residues are part of each CDR3. A D gene is named only where the DNA matches it firmly. Some rows have no size entry. The others give once, few or many, or a class for an expanded clone.

d_call: NA; clone_size: few; j_call: TRBJ1-1; cdr3_length: 13; v_call: TRBV6-1; cdr3_aa: CASSPWVATEAFF; cdr3_nt: TGTGCCAGCAGTCCCTGGGTGGCCACTGAAGCTTTCTTT
d_call: TRBD1; clone_size: many; j_call: TRBJ1-2; cdr3_length: 13; v_call: TRBV6-6; cdr3_aa: CASSYTGESGYTF; cdr3_nt: TGTGCCAGCAGTTACACAGGGGAAAGTGGCTACACCTTC
d_call: NA; clone_size: many; j_call: TRBJ2-7; cdr3_length: 14; v_call: TRBV12-3/TRBV12-4; cdr3_aa: CASSFRPGAYEQYF; cdr3_nt: TGTGCCAGCAGTTTTCGACCGGGGGCCTACGAGCAGTACTTC
d_call: NA; clone_size: many; j_call: TRBJ2-7; cdr3_length: 11; v_call: TRBV29-1; cdr3_aa: CSVDNDYEQYF; cdr3_nt: TGCAGCGTTGACAATGACTACGAGCAGTACTTC
d_call: NA; clone_size: once; j_call: TRBJ2-7; cdr3_length: 13; v_call: TRBV30; cdr3_aa: CAWRLQGVYEQYF; cdr3_nt: TGTGCCTGGAGACTACAGGGAGTCTACGAGCAGTACTTC
d_call: NA; clone_size: few; j_call: TRBJ2-4; cdr3_length: 16; v_call: TRBV5-5; cdr3_aa: CASSLRRLVAKNIQYF; cdr3_nt: TGTGCCAGCAGCTTACGAAGACTGGTAGCCAAAAACATTCAGTACTTC
d_call: NA; clone_size: NA; j_call: TRBJ1-2; cdr3_length: 12; v_call: TRBV16; cdr3_aa: CATEASNYGYTF; cdr3_nt: TGTGCCACGGAGGCTTCCAACTATGGCTACACCTTC
d_call: NA; clone_size: NA; j_call: TRBJ1-6; cdr3_length: 13; v_call: TRBV20-1; cdr3_aa: CSARGTEGTPLHF; cdr3_nt: TGCAGTGCTAGGGGGACTGAGGGTACACCCCTCCACTTT
d_call: NA; clone_size: few; j_call: TRBJ2-3; cdr3_length: 15; v_call: TRBV7-6; cdr3_aa: CASSLGHRGTDTQYF; cdr3_nt: TGTGCCAGCAGCTTAGGTCATAGGGGAACAGATACGCAGTATTTT
d_call: NA; clone_size: many; j_call: TRBJ1-2; cdr3_length: 13; v_call: TRBV20-1; cdr3_aa: CSASPGGFFGYTF; cdr3_nt: TGCAGTGCTAGTCCGGGGGGTTTTTTTGGCTACACCTTC
d_call: TRBD1; clone_size: few; j_call: TRBJ2-7; cdr3_length: 14; v_call: TRBV29-1; cdr3_aa: CSVTSTGFGYEQYF; cdr3_nt: TGCAGCGTTACATCGACAGGGTTCGGCTACGAGCAGTACTTC
d_call: TRBD2; clone_size: few; j_call: TRBJ2-3; cdr3_length: 15; v_call: TRBV20-1; cdr3_aa: CSARAGRGDTDTQYF; cdr3_nt: TGCAGTGCTAGAGCCGGGAGGGGAGACACAGATACGCAGTATTTT
d_call: NA; clone_size: few; j_call: TRBJ2-7; cdr3_length: 14; v_call: TRBV12-3/TRBV12-4; cdr3_aa: CASSYHRTGYEQYF; cdr3_nt: TGTGCCAGCAGTTACCACAGGACGGGCTACGAGCAGTACTTC
d_call: TRBD1; clone_size: few; j_call: TRBJ1-1; cdr3_length: 16; v_call: TRBV6-5; cdr3_aa: CASSFTGTGQYTEAFF; cdr3_nt: TGTGCCAGCAGTTTCACCGGGACAGGTCAATACACTGAAGCTTTCTTT
d_call: NA; clone_size: many; j_call: TRBJ1-1; cdr3_length: 13; v_call: TRBV29-1; cdr3_aa: CSVCMVSGTEAFF; cdr3_nt: TGCAGCGTTTGTATGGTGTCAGGCACTGAAGCTTTCTTT
d_call: NA; clone_size: NA; j_call: TRBJ2-4; cdr3_length: 14; v_call: TRBV28; cdr3_aa: CASSTARAKNIQYF; cdr3_nt: TGTGCCAGCAGTACCGCTCGGGCCAAAAACATTCAGTACTTC
d_call: NA; clone_size: many; j_call: TRBJ1-5; cdr3_length: 14; v_call: TRBV6-1; cdr3_aa: CASTLEAGNQPQHF; cdr3_nt: TGTGCCAGCACCCTCGAGGCTGGCAATCAGCCCCAGCATTTT
d_call: NA; clone_size: many; j_call: TRBJ1-1; cdr3_length: 14; v_call: TRBV6-1; cdr3_aa: CATHPGTLNTEAFF; cdr3_nt: TGTGCCACCCACCCGGGGACCCTGAACACTGAAGCTTTCTTT
d_call: NA; clone_size: many; j_call: TRBJ2-5; cdr3_length: 12; v_call: TRBV12-3/TRBV12-4; cdr3_aa: CASTHPGETQYF; cdr3_nt: TGTGCCAGCACCCATCCGGGGGAGACCCAGTACTTC
d_call: NA; clone_size: many; j_call: TRBJ2-5; cdr3_length: 16; v_call: TRBV7-2; cdr3_aa: CASSGTGRWAQETQYF; cdr3_nt: TGTGCCAGCAGCGGGACGGGGAGATGGGCACAAGAGACCCAGTACTTC
d_call: NA; clone_size: NA; j_call: TRBJ2-5; cdr3_length: 13; v_call: TRBV7-2; cdr3_aa: CASSIASLETQYF; cdr3_nt: TGTGCCAGCAGCATCGCTAGCTTAGAGACCCAGTACTTC
d_call: NA; clone_size: NA; j_call: TRBJ1-5; cdr3_length: 15; v_call: TRBV20-1; cdr3_aa: CSARDPQGHNQPQHF; cdr3_nt: TGCAGTGCTAGAGATCCGCAGGGCCACAATCAGCCCCAGCATTTT
d_call: NA; clone_size: NA; j_call: TRBJ2-2; cdr3_length: 15; v_call: TRBV6-5; cdr3_aa: CASSYFPTNTGELFF; cdr3_nt: TGTGCCAGCAGTTACTTCCCCACGAACACCGGGGAGCTGTTTTTT
d_call: NA; clone_size: few; j_call: TRBJ2-2; cdr3_length: 13; v_call: TRBV6-5; cdr3_aa: CASSYSNPGELFF; cdr3_nt: TGTGCCAGCAGTTACTCGAATCCCGGGGAGCTGTTTTTT
d_call: NA; clone_size: few; j_call: TRBJ2-7; cdr3_length: 14; v_call: TRBV7-2; cdr3_aa: CASSSSGTSYEQYF; cdr3_nt: TGTGCCAGCAGCTCCTCGGGCACCTCCTACGAGCAGTACTTC
d_call: NA; clone_size: many; j_call: TRBJ2-2; cdr3_length: 13; v_call: TRBV6-1; cdr3_aa: CASSLTSTGELFF; cdr3_nt: TGTGCCAGCAGTCTAACGAGCACCGGGGAGCTGTTTTTT
d_call: NA; clone_size: few; j_call: TRBJ2-3; cdr3_length: 15; v_call: TRBV24-1; cdr3_aa: CATSDRSTGTDTQYF; cdr3_nt: TGTGCCACCAGTGATCGATCGACAGGCACAGATACGCAGTATTTT
d_call: NA; clone_size: many; j_call: TRBJ2-6; cdr3_length: 16; v_call: TRBV20-1; cdr3_aa: CSARGITYSGANVLTF; cdr3_nt: TGCAGTGCTAGGGGGATTACCTACTCTGGGGCCAACGTCCTGACTTTC
d_call: NA; clone_size: NA; j_call: TRBJ2-3; cdr3_length: 14; v_call: TRBV20-1; cdr3_aa: CSARPPLGLDTQYF; cdr3_nt: TGCAGTGCTAGACCCCCTTTGGGGCTCGATACGCAGTATTTT
d_call: TRBD1; clone_size: many; j_call: TRBJ2-7; cdr3_length: 14; v_call: TRBV20-1; cdr3_aa: CSARGTGGTYEQYF; cdr3_nt: TGCAGTGCTAGAGGGACAGGGGGCACCTACGAGCAGTACTTC
d_call: NA; clone_size: few; j_call: TRBJ1-1; cdr3_length: 15; v_call: TRBV10-1; cdr3_aa: CASSEGPGGRTEAFF; cdr3_nt: TGCGCCAGCAGTGAGGGCCCGGGGGGCCGTACGGAAGCTTTCTTT
d_call: NA; clone_size: few; j_call: TRBJ2-7; cdr3_length: 16; v_call: TRBV6-1; cdr3_aa: CASSEARGASSREQYF; cdr3_nt: TGTGCCAGCAGTGAAGCGCGCGGGGCCTCTTCTAGGGAGCAGTACTTC
d_call: NA; clone_size: few; j_call: TRBJ1-3; cdr3_length: 15; v_call: TRBV5-6; cdr3_aa: CASSLAGRYGNTIYF; cdr3_nt: TGTGCCAGCAGCTTGGCCGGGCGGTACGGAAACACCATATATTTT
d_call: NA; clone_size: few; j_call: TRBJ2-7; cdr3_length: 16; v_call: TRBV12-3/TRBV12-4; cdr3_aa: CASSPYGPEKGYEQYF; cdr3_nt: TGTGCCAGCAGTCCGTATGGACCTGAAAAAGGATACGAGCAGTACTTC
d_call: NA; clone_size: many; j_call: TRBJ2-5; cdr3_length: 13; v_call: TRBV20-1; cdr3_aa: CSARKTIQETQYF; cdr3_nt: TGCAGTGCTAGGAAGACTATACAAGAGACCCAGTACTTC
d_call: TRBD2; clone_size: NA; j_call: TRBJ2-3; cdr3_length: 15; v_call: TRBV6-5; cdr3_aa: CASSYLGTSRVTQYF; cdr3_nt: TGTGCCAGCAGTTACCTCGGGACTAGCAGAGTTACGCAGTATTTT
d_call: NA; clone_size: NA; j_call: TRBJ2-5; cdr3_length: 15; v_call: TRBV3-1; cdr3_aa: CASSRHKTAEETQYF; cdr3_nt: TGTGCCAGCAGCCGCCATAAGACGGCTGAAGAGACCCAGTACTTC
d_call: NA; clone_size: NA; j_call: TRBJ1-5; cdr3_length: 14; v_call: TRBV20-1; cdr3_aa: CSARRGGNNQPQHF; cdr3_nt: TGCAGTGCTAGGAGGGGCGGGAACAATCAGCCCCAGCATTTT
d_call: NA; clone_size: many; j_call: TRBJ2-1; cdr3_length: 14; v_call: TRBV29-1; cdr3_aa: CSVEDRRGTGEQFF; cdr3_nt: TGCAGCGTTGAAGATCGACGGGGGACGGGTGAGCAGTTCTTC
d_call: NA; clone_size: few; j_call: TRBJ2-7; cdr3_length: 13; v_call: TRBV29-1; cdr3_aa: CSVSLWMGDEQYF; cdr3_nt: TGCAGCGTCTCCCTTTGGATGGGGGACGAGCAGTACTTC
d_call: NA; clone_size: many; j_call: TRBJ1-1; cdr3_length: 15; v_call: TRBV6-5; cdr3_aa: CASSYGVGLNTEAFF; cdr3_nt: TGTGCCAGCAGTTACGGTGTAGGCCTGAACACTGAAGCTTTCTTT